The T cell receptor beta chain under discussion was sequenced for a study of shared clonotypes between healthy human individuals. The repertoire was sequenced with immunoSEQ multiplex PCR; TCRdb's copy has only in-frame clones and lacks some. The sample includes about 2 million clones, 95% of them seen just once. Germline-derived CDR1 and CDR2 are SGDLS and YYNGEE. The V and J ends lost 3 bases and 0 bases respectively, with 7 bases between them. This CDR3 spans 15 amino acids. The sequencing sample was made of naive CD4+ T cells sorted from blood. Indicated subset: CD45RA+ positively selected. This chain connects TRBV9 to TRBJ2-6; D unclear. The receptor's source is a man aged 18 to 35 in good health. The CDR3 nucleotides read TGTGCCAGCAGCGCACTCGTCTCTGGGGCCAACGTCCTGACTTTC. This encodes CASSALVSGANVLTF.